The 17 T cell receptor beta chains below all came from one sample that was sequenced in a study of blood T cells in healthy people across ages. Using a J-beta primer mix together with a sample-barcoded 5' primer, a second PCR was run for roughly 6 to 12 cycles. One entry per CDR3 protein, called by TCRdb with MiXCR from the 5' RACE reads. This table holds roughly 500,000 distinct CDR3 sequences, 25% to 30% found once. The source material was blood. The receptors were gathered from a woman in her 70s in good health.

This clonotype has more than one count but fewer than ten. The J gene is TRBJ1-1, the V gene TRBV20-1; the D is unclear. CDR3 length: 14 amino acids. The V end lost 3 bases, the J end lost 3 bases, and 14 bases lay between the germline ends. CDR1 and CDR2 (germline): DFQATT, SNEGSKA (reference sequence). The DNA of the CDR3 is TGCAGTGCTAGTCAGCGTCCCAGTTACACTGAAGCTTTCTTT. Translated, it gives CSASQRPSYTEAFF.

J is TRBJ2-5 and V is TRBV15; TRBD2 matches 7 bases. Germline values: CDR1 LNHNV, CDR2 YYDKDF (reference sequence). J gave up 4 bases and V 1 base, and 9 bases lay outside the gene matches. There are 16 residues in the CDR3. The CDR3 nucleotides read TGTGCCACCAGCAGAGTGACGGGGGGTAGTAGAGAGACCCAGTACTTC. Residues: CATSRVTGGSRETQYF.

The V gene is TRBV20-1, the J gene TRBJ2-5, with 10 bases aligning to TRBD2. The end of the DNA fits TRBJ2-1 better, so the J call may be wrong. Germline V gene sequence: CDR1 DFQATT, CDR2 SNEGSKA (reference sequence). The CDR3 loop spans 15 amino acids. DNA of the CDR3: TGCAGTGCTAGAAAGAGCGGGGGGGCAGGGAACGAGCAGTTCTTC. This codes for CSARKSGGAGNEQFF.

The J gene is TRBJ2-3, the V gene TRBV11-2, with D perhaps matching TRBD1 (5 bases). There are 14 residues in the CDR3. Trimming pared 5 bases from V and 7 bases from J, leaving 16 bases between. Germline values: CDR1 SGHAT, CDR2 FQNNGV. This CDR3 reads CASSLTISGYTQYF. The CDR3, as DNA: TGTGCCAGCAGCCTTACTATTTCAGGGTATACGCAGTATTTT. The full variable domain, completed using reference TRBV11-2 and TRBJ2-3, is EAGVAQSPRYKIIEKRQSVAFWCNPISGHATLYWYQQILGQGPKLLIQFQNNGVVDDSQLPKDRFSAERLKGVDSTLKIQPAKLEDSAVYLCASSLTISGYTQYFGPGTRLTVL.

This clonotype was picked up a small number of times. V gene TRBV20-1 combines with J gene TRBJ2-5; D unresolved. Germline CDR1 DFQATT, CDR2 SNEGSKA (reference sequence). Trimming stripped 6 bases from V and 5 bases from J, with 19 bases between. The CDR3 is 14 residues long. The CDR3 nucleotides are TGCAGTGCCCCTCCCCGTTACCTCGGGGAGACCCAGTACTTC. Protein: CSAPPRYLGETQYF.

V usage is TRBV5-1 and J usage is TRBJ1-1; 7 bases match TRBD1. Germline V CDR1 and CDR2: SGHRS, YFSETQ. The CDR3 length is 15 residues. V was pared by 2 bases and J by 6 bases, with 10 bases of the junction left unmatched. The CDR3 reads CASSFGQALRAEAFF. The DNA for the CDR3 is TGCGCCAGCAGCTTCGGACAGGCCTTAAGGGCTGAAGCTTTCTTT.

This clonotype was detected many times. J is TRBJ2-3 and V is TRBV5-1; no firm D call. The ends were cut back, 7 bases at V and 4 bases at J, with 13 bases in the middle. The CDR3 loop spans 13 amino acids. Germline-derived CDR1 and CDR2 are SGHRS and YFSETQ. CDR3 coding DNA: TGCGCCAGCCGGTACTGGGGTGCAGATACGCAGTATTTT. Amino acids: CASRYWGADTQYF.

The V gene is TRBV6-2 or TRBV6-3, the J gene TRBJ2-5; D perhaps matches TRBD1 (5 bases). Per germline, CDR1 MNHEY and CDR2 SVGEGT. The V end lost 6 bases, the J end lost 4 bases, and 12 bases lay between the germline ends. This CDR3 spans 13 amino acids. Here the CDR3 reads CASRGLPLETQYF. DNA for the CDR3: TGTGCCAGCAGGGGGCTTCCTCTAGAGACCCAGTACTTC.

The chain uses TRBV5-1 and TRBJ2-3; 12 nucleotides match TRBD2. CDR3 length: 17 amino acids. J was trimmed by 6 bases and V by 0 bases; bases with no gene match: 8. CDR1 and CDR2 from the germline V gene are SGHRS and YFSETQ. The CDR3 region has the DNA TGCGCCAGCAGCTTGGCCGGAACTAGCGGGGGGCGGGATACGCAGTATTTT. It translates to CASSLAGTSGGRDTQYF.

This clonotype was counted a few times. This chain connects TRBV24-1 to TRBJ2-5, with unresolved D. With 3 bases removed from V and 2 bases from J, the gap between germline ends came to 9 bases. CDR1 and CDR2 (germline): KGHDR, SFDVKD. The CDR3 is made up of 14 amino acids. The DNA for the CDR3 is TGTGCCACCAGTGATCCGGTGCGACAAGAGACCCAGTACTTC. Its translation: CATSDPVRQETQYF.

The chain recombines TRBV6-5 with TRBJ1-2; D perhaps matches TRBD1 (6 bases). Trimming took 5 bases from V and 7 from J, leaving 17 bases between them. This CDR3 is 14 amino acids long. Germline loops: CDR1 MNHEY, CDR2 SVGAGI. The DNA of the CDR3 is TGTGCCAGCAGTCCCCCAGGGGCGCGGCTTGGCTACACCTTC. This translates into CASSPPGARLGYTF.

This clonotype has just a few counts. The rearrangement links TRBV5-5 to TRBJ1-3, with D possibly matching TRBD1 (5 bases). Trimming removed 0 bases from V and 3 bases from J, with 10 bases in between. The germline CDR1 and CDR2 sequences are SGHKS and YYEKEE (reference sequence). The CDR3 sequence is 15 residues long. DNA of the CDR3: TGTGCCAGCAGCTTGGGGGGCAGGATTGGAAACACCATATATTTT. Translating gives CASSLGGRIGNTIYF.

This chain connects TRBV7-6 to TRBJ2-3, with a tentative D call TRBD2 (7 bases). Germline V CDR1 and CDR2: SGHVS, FNYEAQ. The CDR3 spans 13 residues. Trimming shortened V by 5 bases and J by 11 bases, and 17 bases separated the two germline ends. The CDR3 nucleotides are TGTGCCAGCAGCCCCAGGAGGGGGGAGGGGCAGTATTTT. It codes for CASSPRRGEGQYF. Supplemented by reference TRBV7-6 and TRBJ2-3, the full variable domain reads GAGVSQSPRYKVTKRGQDVALRCDPISGHVSLYWYRQALGQGPEFLTYFNYEAQQDKSGLPNDRFSAERPEGSISTLTIQRTEQRDSAMYRCASSPRRGEGQYFGPGTRLTVL.

The CDR3 reads CSARDYGVLNTGELFF. CDR3 bases: TGCAGTGCTAGAGATTATGGGGTGTTGAACACCGGGGAGCTGTTTTTT. This chain uses TRBV20-1 with TRBJ2-2; D gene uncertain. The CDR3 consists of 16 residues. Trimming took 0 bases from V and 1 from J, leaving 12 bases between them. Germline lookup yields CDR1 DFQATT and CDR2 SNEGSKA (reference sequence).

The V and J genes are TRBV12-3 or TRBV12-4 and TRBJ1-2; D might be TRBD1 (5 bases). The germline V and J ends were trimmed by 2 bases and 3 bases, with 7 bases remaining between them. The CDR3 spans 13 residues. The CDR3 sequence is CASSLRRDYGYTF. CDR3 sequence (DNA): TGTGCCAGCAGTTTACGCAGGGACTATGGCTACACCTTC.

Turning to this clonotype: It is likely a read error, because the conserved phenylalanine at the end of the CDR3 is missing. The chain recombines TRBV3-1 with TRBJ1-2; possibly TRBD1 for D (5 bases). V was trimmed by 3 bases and J by 7 bases, leaving 9 bases between them. The CDR3 is made up of 12 amino acids. Germline CDR1 is LGHDT and CDR2 is YNNKEL (reference sequence). CDR3 sequence: CASSQRQGGYTL. The CDR3 nucleotides read TGTGCCAGCAGCCAGAGGCAGGGTGGCTACACCCTC.

The chain couples TRBV7-9 to TRBJ1-2, with D hard to call. This CDR3 is built from 14 residues. Trimming took off 2 bases at V and 5 bases at J, with 12 bases between the two ends. Germline V gives CDR1 SEHNR, CDR2 FQNEAQ (reference sequence). The CDR3: CASSLSSVEYGYTF. DNA for the CDR3: TGTGCCAGCAGCTTATCCTCGGTAGAGTATGGCTACACCTTC.